This T cell receptor (beta chain) was sequenced during a study of blood T cell repertoires in COVID-19. About the research overall: T cells, B-cell-depleted T cells, or PBMCs provided the cDNA or gDNA that served as material.

Repertoires were generated with immunoSEQ multiplex PCR, while TCRdb's copy carries only in-frame clones and drops some. Of around 160,000 clones listed, about 80% were seen once; the top ten hold approximately 3%. Germline V gene lookup returns CDR1 LGHDT and CDR2 YNNKEL (reference sequence). V was trimmed by 0 bases and J by 7 bases, leaving 18 bases between them. The CDR3 has 16 residues. Individuals drawn from 24 US areas were about 18 to 89 years old. Each participant's cohort was designated according to participant-reported clinical history. Donors of Cohort 3 who recovered were those that had two negative PCRs, clearance, or symptom resolution.

This receptor was identified in an older woman who had recovered from COVID-19. The sequenced material came from PBMCs or T cells enriched from blood (not recorded which). The chain has TRBV3-1 (or the pseudogene TRBV3-2) and TRBJ1-1; D gene ambiguous. This CDR3 reads CASSQDMEGPLGEAFF. The CDR3 nucleotides read TGTGCCAGCAGCCAAGATATGGAGGGCCCCTTGGGTGAAGCTTTCTTT.